The 11 T cell receptor beta chains below all came from one sample that was sequenced in a study of CD8+ T cells in alopecia areata. The sequencing template was cDNA reverse transcribed from extracted RNA. TCRdb's table, derived via immunoSEQ multiplex PCR, lists solely in-frame clones and lacks some. The sample contains more than 95,000 clones, 41% of which appear only once. The specimen sequenced was CD4+ T cells sorted from blood. These receptors were taken from a human donor with alopecia areata.

V gene TRBV27 combines with J gene TRBJ1-1, with D maybe TRBD1 (5 bases). The ends were cut back, 5 bases at V and 2 bases at J, with 15 bases in the middle. Germline V gives CDR1 MNHEY, CDR2 SMNVEV (reference sequence). This CDR3 has 15 residues. CDR3 protein: CASSQFTGINTEAFF. The CDR3 region has the DNA TGTGCCAGCAGTCAATTCACAGGAATCAACACTGAAGCTTTCTTT.

The table lists this clone with a few counts. The rearrangement joins TRBV7-2 to TRBJ2-1; TRBD2 matches 9 bases. CDR3 size: 12 residues. Trimming removed 4 bases from V and 9 bases from J; junction bases left unmatched: 1. The V gene's germline CDR1 is SGHTA and CDR2 FQGNSA. In DNA form, the CDR3 reads TGTGCCAGCAGCTCACTAGCGGGTGAGCAGTTCTTC. It encodes CASSSLAGEQFF.

This clone was detected a few times. The chain links TRBV29-1 to TRBJ1-1; 8 bases are shared with TRBD1. CDR1 is SQVTM, CDR2 ANQGSEA, per germline. The CDR3 runs to 12 residues. J was trimmed by 1 base and V by 7 bases; bases with no gene match: 2. The CDR3 bases are TGCAGCGCTGGGACAGGGAACACTGAAGCTTTCTTT. It specifies CSAGTGNTEAFF.

The chain uses TRBV7-2 and TRBJ2-6; no definite D call. The CDR3 has 15 residues. Trimming removed 5 bases at V and 2 bases at J, with 10 bases between. Germline V gene data show CDR1 as SGHTA and CDR2 as FQGNSA. In DNA, the CDR3 is TGTGCCAGCAGCCAATCAACGACTGGGGCCAACGTCCTGACTTTC. It is translated as CASSQSTTGANVLTF.

The rearrangement links TRBV7-3 to TRBJ2-7; 10 nucleotides agree with TRBD2. The CDR3 runs 16 residues. Germline V gives CDR1 SGHTA, CDR2 FQGTGA. V lost 0 bases to trimming and J lost 9 bases; unmatched junction nucleotides: 11. In DNA form, the CDR3 reads TGTGCCAGCAGCTTAACCAGGTCTAGCGGGGGAAGTGTGCAGTACTTC. Its protein product is CASSLTRSSGGSVQYF.

This clone was picked up a small number of times. The chain carries TRBV30 and TRBJ2-1, with D tentatively TRBD2 (6 bases). With 5 bases removed from V and 7 bases from J, the gap between germline ends came to 18 bases. CDR1 and CDR2 (germline): GTSNPN, SVGIG (reference sequence). The CDR3 consists of 14 residues. The CDR3 is CAWDLGGGRNEQFF. The CDR3 nucleotides are TGTGCCTGGGACCTGGGGGGTGGTCGGAATGAGCAGTTCTTC.

CDR3: CASILDGRAGNEQFF. The CDR3 DNA reads as TGCGCCAGCATCCTTGACGGGAGGGCCGGCAATGAGCAGTTCTTC. The chain recombines TRBV5-1 with TRBJ2-1; 8 nucleotides line up with TRBD2. The germline V gene encodes CDR1 SGHRS and CDR2 YFSETQ. There are 15 residues in the CDR3. J gave up 6 bases and V 6 bases, and 11 bases lay outside the gene matches.

This chain joins TRBV5-1 and TRBJ2-3; either TRBD1 or TRBD2 may supply D (5 bases each). CDR3 length: 17 residues. CDR1 is SGHRS and CDR2 is YFSETQ in the germline V gene. Trimming shortened V by 0 bases and J by 6 bases, and 20 bases separated the two germline ends. CDR3 in DNA: TGCGCCAGCAGCTTGGCCTCCGGGACGGGGATGGAGGATACGCAGTATTTT. Its protein product is CASSLASGTGMEDTQYF.

The rearrangement joins TRBV14 to TRBJ1-2; D gene ambiguous. The V gene lost 0 bases and the J gene lost 0 bases, with 8 bases spanning the gap. CDR3 length equals 15 residues. Germline values: CDR1 SGHDN, CDR2 FVKESK. CDR3 protein: CASSQEGRANYGYTF. The CDR3 DNA reads as TGTGCCAGCAGCCAAGAAGGGAGAGCTAACTATGGCTACACCTTC.

The rearrangement joins TRBV4-3 to TRBJ2-1; a weak D match, TRBD2 (5 bases). Per germline, CDR1 LGHNA and CDR2 YSLEER. The CDR3 extends over 13 amino acids. V dropped 0 bases and J dropped 15 bases, with 15 bases sitting between them. The CDR3 loop reads CASSQDIGGFPFF. In nucleotides, the CDR3 is TGCGCCAGCAGCCAAGATATAGGAGGATTTCCGTTCTTC.

The rearrangement links TRBV6-6 to TRBJ2-5, with 9 positions matching TRBD1. CDR3 length equals 15 residues. CDR1 and CDR2 from the germline V gene are MNHNY and SVGAGI (reference sequence). Losses at the gene ends were 5 bases for V and 4 bases for J; bases not matched to a gene: 8. In nucleotides, the CDR3 is TGTGCCAGCAGTAGACCACAGGGGGCTGGAGAGACCCAGTACTTC. Its translation: CASSRPQGAGETQYF.